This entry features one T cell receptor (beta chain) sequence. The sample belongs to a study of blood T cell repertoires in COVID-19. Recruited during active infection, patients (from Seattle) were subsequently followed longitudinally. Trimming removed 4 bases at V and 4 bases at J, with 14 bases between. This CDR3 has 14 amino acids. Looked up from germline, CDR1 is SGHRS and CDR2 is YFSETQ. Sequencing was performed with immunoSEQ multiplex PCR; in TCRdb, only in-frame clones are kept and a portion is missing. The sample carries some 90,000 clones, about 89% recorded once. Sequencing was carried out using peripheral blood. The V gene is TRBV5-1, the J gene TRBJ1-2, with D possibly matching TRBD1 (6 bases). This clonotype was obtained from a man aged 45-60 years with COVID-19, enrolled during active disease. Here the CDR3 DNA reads TGCGCCAGCAGCGTCAGGGGTGAAGGCTATGGCTACACCTTC. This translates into CASSVRGEGYGYTF.